A selection of T cell receptor beta chains follows, all from one sample in a study of CD8 T cells in Susac syndrome. TCRdb reprocessed the immunoSEQ multiplex PCR reads with MiXCR, giving one entry per CDR3 protein. The repertoire holds around 220,000 distinct CDR3 sequences, with roughly nine tenths as singletons. Material: CD8+ T cells from PBMCs. These receptors all come from a human donor with multiple sclerosis. Each CDR3 is given with its conserved first and last residue. The order of the fields is V gene, J gene, D gene, clone size, CDR3 length, CDR3 protein, CDR3 DNA. A D gene is named only where the DNA matches it firmly. Expanded clones get a size class; other rows say once, few or many, or leave the size out.

TRBV29-1	TRBJ2-7	TRBD2	few	14	CSVEWEGSSYEQYF	TGCAGCGTTGAATGGGAGGGAAGCTCCTACGAGCAGTACTTC
TRBV6-5	TRBJ2-1	TRBD1	NA	15	CASSLSGGPYNEQFF	TGTGCCAGCAGTTTGTCAGGGGGCCCCTACAATGAGCAGTTCTTC
TRBV4-3	TRBJ2-2	NA	NA	16	CASSLLGGGPGGELFF	TGCGCCAGCAGCCTTCTCGGTGGGGGGCCGGGCGGGGAGCTGTTTTTT
TRBV4-2	TRBJ2-3	NA	NA	14	CATEKEEGTDTQYF	TGTGCCACCGAAAAGGAGGAGGGCACAGATACGCAGTATTTT
TRBV11-3	TRBJ1-1	NA	NA	16	CASSPRPIGEDTEAFF	TGTGCCAGCAGCCCTCGGCCGATTGGAGAGGACACTGAAGCTTTCTTT
TRBV20-1	TRBJ2-7	TRBD1	once	12	CSAIDRAYEQYF	TGCAGTGCTATAGACAGGGCCTACGAGCAGTACTTC
TRBV12-3/TRBV12-4	TRBJ1-1	NA	NA	11	CASTTRGEAFF	TGTGCCAGCACCACCAGGGGTGAAGCTTTCTTT
TRBV19	TRBJ1-1	TRBD1	NA	12	CASSIGQGEAFF	TGTGCCAGTAGTATAGGACAGGGTGAAGCTTTCTTT
TRBV6-5	TRBJ1-1	NA	NA	13	CASRPNAQGEAFF	TGTGCCAGCAGACCTAACGCCCAGGGTGAAGCTTTCTTT
TRBV30	TRBJ2-6	NA	NA	12	CAWTLGANVLTF	TGTGCCTGGACACTTGGGGCCAACGTCCTGACTTTC
TRBV21-1	TRBJ2-7	NA	once	15	CASIPSCFSSYEQYF	TGTGCCAGCATCCCGTCTTGTTTTAGCTCCTACGAGCAGTACTTC
TRBV14	TRBJ1-1	NA	NA	12	CASSQVGSGAFF	TGTGCCAGCAGCCAAGTCGGGTCAGGAGCTTTCTTT
TRBV12-3/TRBV12-4	TRBJ1-1	TRBD1	NA	14	CASSFGQGYTEAFF	TGTGCCAGCAGTTTTGGACAGGGGTACACTGAAGCTTTCTTT
TRBV27	TRBJ2-1	TRBD2	NA	16	CASSSGLAFSYNEQFF	TGTGCCAGCAGTTCTGGACTAGCGTTTTCCTACAATGAGCAGTTCTTC
TRBV2	TRBJ2-1	NA	NA	14	CASSELFGVDEQFF	TGTGCCAGCAGTGAGCTCTTTGGGGTGGATGAGCAGTTCTTC
TRBV10-3	TRBJ2-1	NA	NA	14	CAISESSEGSEQFF	TGTGCCATCAGTGAGTCGTCTGAGGGAAGTGAGCAGTTCTTC
TRBV2	TRBJ1-2	TRBD1	NA	14	CASSEGQGSYGYTF	TGTGCCAGCAGTGAGGGACAGGGTTCTTATGGCTACACCTTC
TRBV30	TRBJ2-4	NA	NA	13	CAWSVNWENIQYF	TGTGCCTGGAGTGTAAACTGGGAAAACATTCAGTACTTC
TRBV29-1	TRBJ2-1	NA	NA	13	CSVERGVNNEQFF	TGCAGCGTTGAAAGGGGGGTCAACAATGAGCAGTTCTTC
TRBV5-1	TRBJ1-1	TRBD1	NA	14	CASSFDRENTEAFF	TGCGCCAGCAGCTTTGACAGGGAGAACACTGAAGCTTTCTTT
TRBV7-6	TRBJ2-5	NA	NA	15	CASSLARGVEETQYF	TGTGCCAGCAGCTTAGCAAGAGGGGTAGAAGAGACCCAGTACTTC
TRBV5-1	TRBJ1-1	NA	NA	14	CASSLDSLNTEAFF	TGCGCCAGCAGCTTGGACAGTTTAAACACTGAAGCTTTCTTT
TRBV20-1	TRBJ1-1	TRBD1	NA	13	CSAGTGYETEAFF	TGCAGTGCTGGGACAGGGTATGAAACTGAAGCTTTCTTT
TRBV20-1	TRBJ1-1	NA	NA	11	CSAMMNTEAFF	TGCAGTGCGATGATGAACACTGAAGCTTTCTTT
TRBV29-1	TRBJ1-1	TRBD1	NA	13	CSVHPGQGVVGFF	TGCAGCGTCCATCCGGGACAGGGCGTTGTTGGTTTCTTT
TRBV10-1	TRBJ2-1	NA	NA	9	CASNTEQFF	TGCGCCAGCAATACCGAGCAGTTCTTC
TRBV7-9	TRBJ1-4	TRBD1	NA	13	CASSSKGQGELFF	TGTGCCAGCAGCTCAAAGGGACAGGGGGAACTGTTTTTT
TRBV7-8	TRBJ2-5	TRBD2	NA	14	CASSILAGQETQYF	TGTGCCAGCAGCATACTAGCGGGGCAAGAGACCCAGTACTTC
TRBV9	TRBJ1-6	NA	NA	17	CASSVAVVSSYNSPLHF	TGTGCCAGCAGCGTAGCGGTGGTGAGCTCCTATAATTCACCCCTCCACTTT
TRBV6-2/TRBV6-3	TRBJ1-5	TRBD1	once	14	CASSRTGHNQPQHF	TGTGCCAGCAGCCGGACAGGCCACAATCAGCCCCAGCATTTT
TRBV5-8	TRBJ1-1	TRBD1	NA	13	CASNPGQPTEAFF	TGTGCCAGCAACCCGGGACAGCCCACTGAAGCTTTCTTT
TRBV20-1	TRBJ2-7	TRBD2	few	17	CSARAPSGGADPYEQYF	TGCAGTGCTAGAGCCCCTAGCGGGGGGGCCGACCCCTACGAGCAGTACTTC
TRBV9	TRBJ2-5	NA	NA	14	CASSGVGEQETQYF	TGTGCCAGCAGCGGGGTAGGAGAGCAAGAGACCCAGTACTTC
TRBV12-3/TRBV12-4	TRBJ1-6	NA	NA	14	CASSPVGGNSPLHF	TGTGCCAGCAGTCCGGTGGGTGGGAATTCACCCCTCCACTTT
TRBV7-9	TRBJ1-2	NA	NA	15	CASSPSWTANYGYTF	TGTGCCAGCAGCCCCAGCTGGACAGCTAACTATGGCTACACCTTC
TRBV18	TRBJ2-1	TRBD1	NA	14	CASSPGTAYNEQFF	TGTGCCAGCTCACCAGGGACAGCTTACAATGAGCAGTTCTTC
TRBV2	TRBJ2-3	NA	once	16	CASSPAQGLGGYTQYF	TGTGCCAGCAGCCCAGCTCAGGGACTAGGGGGCTATACGCAGTATTTT
TRBV19	TRBJ1-1	TRBD1	NA	14	CASSARQGAGEAFF	TGTGCCAGTAGTGCCCGACAGGGGGCAGGTGAAGCTTTCTTT
TRBV15	TRBJ2-5	TRBD1	NA	15	CATSRTTGGAETQYF	TGTGCCACCAGCAGAACCACAGGGGGCGCGGAGACCCAGTACTTC
TRBV12-3/TRBV12-4	TRBJ2-4	NA	NA	12	CASSLWRNIQYF	TGTGCCAGCAGTTTATGGAGAAACATTCAGTACTTC
TRBV2	TRBJ2-1	TRBD2	NA	19	CASSELSGGLAESYNEQFF	TGTGCCAGCAGTGAATTGTCGGGGGGACTAGCGGAGTCCTACAATGAGCAGTTCTTC
TRBV4-1	TRBJ2-4	NA	NA	13	CASSRHTGNIQYF	TGCGCCAGCAGCCGCCACACCGGGAACATTCAGTACTTC
TRBV7-9	TRBJ2-7	NA	NA	13	CASSSRYSLEQYF	TGTGCCAGCAGCTCCCGATATTCCCTCGAGCAGTACTTC
TRBV29-1	TRBJ2-7	NA	NA	12	CSVRLGTYEQYF	TGCAGCGTTAGACTGGGGACCTACGAGCAGTACTTC
TRBV4-1	TRBJ2-1	NA	NA	14	CASSHSPRGDEQFF	TGCGCCAGCAGCCACTCCCCTAGAGGCGATGAGCAGTTCTTC
TRBV5-6	TRBJ2-6	NA	once	16	CASSLLQVSGANVLTF	TGTGCCAGCAGCTTGCTCCAGGTTTCTGGGGCCAACGTCCTGACTTTC
TRBV7-9	TRBJ1-2	NA	NA	13	CASKEPGSGGYTF	TGTGCCAGCAAAGAACCAGGGTCGGGAGGCTACACCTTC
TRBV4-3	TRBJ2-1	NA	NA	18	CASSQDFPDWPQSTEQFF	TGCGCCAGCAGCCAAGATTTCCCCGACTGGCCCCAGAGTACTGAGCAGTTCTTC
TRBV7-2	TRBJ2-7	NA	NA	14	CASSLGLRGYEQYF	TGTGCCAGCAGCTTAGGTCTGCGCGGCTACGAGCAGTACTTC
TRBV13	TRBJ2-1	NA	NA	14	CASSSRGQYNEQFF	TGTGCCAGCAGCTCCCGAGGACAGTACAATGAGCAGTTCTTC
TRBV27	TRBJ2-1	TRBD2	NA	16	CASTPAGGAYYNEQFF	TGTGCCAGCACTCCAGCGGGAGGGGCTTACTACAATGAGCAGTTCTTC
TRBV20-1	TRBJ1-4	NA	NA	15	CSAQDPLVANEKLFF	TGCAGTGCTCAGGACCCGCTGGTAGCTAATGAAAAACTGTTTTTT
TRBV6-2/TRBV6-3	TRBJ2-1	NA	NA	14	CASSYSGPYNEQFF	TGTGCCAGCAGTTACTCAGGACCCTACAATGAGCAGTTCTTC
TRBV27	TRBJ1-1	NA	NA	13	CASSLLSSTEAFF	TGTGCCAGCAGTTTATTGAGTTCCACTGAAGCTTTCTTT
TRBV6-1	TRBJ2-2	NA	NA	16	CASSEEIAPNTGELFF	TGTGCCAGCAGTGAAGAGATAGCACCCAACACCGGGGAGCTGTTTTTT
TRBV25-1	TRBJ1-2	NA	NA	13	CASSELTVDGYTF	TGTGCCAGCAGTGAATTGACAGTCGATGGCTACACCTTC
TRBV27	TRBJ1-2	NA	NA	14	CASSLSSGLEGYTF	TGTGCCAGCAGTTTATCTTCAGGGCTGGAAGGCTACACCTTC
TRBV13	TRBJ1-5	NA	few	14	CASSPRGSNQPQHF	TGTGCCAGCAGCCCCAGGGGAAGCAATCAGCCCCAGCATTTT
TRBV7-3	TRBJ2-1	TRBD2	once	15	CASSTTSGPVNEQFF	TGTGCCAGCAGCACGACTAGCGGGCCCGTCAATGAGCAGTTCTTC